These T cell receptor beta chains were read from a single sample in a study of beta chain features in type 1 diabetes. Libraries were prepared by immunoSEQ multiplex PCR; TCRdb keeps only in-frame clonotypes and omits some of them. The sample holds 160,000 or so clones, 50% to 70% seen once. Sequencing was done on a sample of naive CD4+ T cells from blood. The receptors were sampled from a man younger than 45 with type 1 diabetes. CDR3s include the opening cysteine and the closing phenylalanine or tryptophan. A D gene is named only where the DNA matches it firmly. A row's size may be missing; if present it is once, few, many or a size class.

14,.,TRBJ1-4,TRBV7-9,.,TGTGCCAGCAGCTTCAGGGCAACTAATGAAAAACTGTTTTTT,CASSFRATNEKLFF
14,.,TRBJ2-7,TRBV4-1,TRBD1,TGCGCCAGCAGCCAAGGGGACAGGGGATACGAGCAGTACTTC,CASSQGDRGYEQYF
13,.,TRBJ1-3,TRBV29-1,TRBD1,TGCAGCGTTCTACAGGGGGCTGGAAACACCATATATTTT,CSVLQGAGNTIYF
15,.,TRBJ2-7,TRBV25-1,.,TGTGCCAGCAGTGCGTTACGGGACGGCTCCTACGAGCAGTACTTC,CASSALRDGSYEQYF
15,once,TRBJ2-7,TRBV2,TRBD1,TGTGCCAGCAGTGTCCGGGACAGGGGATTGCGGGAGCAGTACTTC,CASSVRDRGLREQYF
16,once,TRBJ2-6,TRBV5-1,.,TGCGCCAGCAGGACTAGTGGGACAGCCGGGGCCAACGTCCTGACTTTC,CASRTSGTAGANVLTF
12,.,TRBJ2-7,TRBV18,.,TGTGCCAGCTCACCGGGAGTCTACGAGCAGTACTTC,CASSPGVYEQYF
13,few,TRBJ2-5,TRBV29-1,.,TGCAGCGTTGAGGAACAGGGAGGGGAGACCCAGTACTTC,CSVEEQGGETQYF
14,.,TRBJ2-1,TRBV5-4,.,TGTGCCAGCAGCTTGGGCGACACCTACAATGAGCAGTTCTTC,CASSLGDTYNEQFF
10,.,TRBJ2-7,TRBV29-1,.,TGCAGCGTCTCCGGGACCCGCCAGTACTTC,CSVSGTRQYF
13,few,TRBJ2-5,TRBV25-1,TRBD1,TGTGCCAGCAGTGAGCAGGGGGCGGAGACCCAGTACTTC,CASSEQGAETQYF
15,few,TRBJ2-7,TRBV25-1,TRBD1,TGTGCCAGCAGTGAACTGGGACAGGGAGGAGGCGAGCAGTACTTC,CASSELGQGGGEQYF
14,.,TRBJ1-5,TRBV30,.,TGTGCCTGGAGTGAGGGTCTTCGCAATCAGCCCCAGCATTTT,CAWSEGLRNQPQHF
16,few,TRBJ2-4,TRBV12-5,TRBD1,TGTGCTAGTGGTCCGGGGACAGGCGTAGCCAAAAACATTCAGTACTTC,CASGPGTGVAKNIQYF
14,.,TRBJ1-3,TRBV6-5,TRBD1,TGTGCCAGCAGCCGGGACAGGGGCGGAAACACCATATATTTT,CASSRDRGGNTIYF
14,.,TRBJ2-7,TRBV6-5,TRBD2,TGTGCCAGCAGTCGGACTAGTGGGTCTTACGAGCAGTACTTC,CASSRTSGSYEQYF
14,once,TRBJ1-6,TRBV2,.,TGTGCCAGCGCCCTGGAGGGGGACGGGTCACCCCTCCACTTT,CASALEGDGSPLHF
12,.,TRBJ2-7,TRBV11-2,TRBD2,TGTGCGAGCGGGGGGATAGGTTACGAGCAGTACTTC,CASGGIGYEQYF
11,once,TRBJ2-4,TRBV7-2,.,TGTGCCAGCAGCTCCAACAACATTCAGTACTTC,CASSSNNIQYF
13,.,TRBJ1-4,TRBV29-1,.,TGCAGCGTGGCTCGGACGGATAATGAAAAACTGTTTTTT,CSVARTDNEKLFF
13,few,TRBJ1-1,TRBV29-1,.,TGCAGCGCCGACCAGGGGCCCATACGTGAAGCTTTCTTT,CSADQGPIREAFF
16,.,TRBJ2-7,TRBV7-9,TRBD2,TGTGCCAGCAGCTTAGTTAGGCGGGGGAGTAACTACGAGCAGTACTTC,CASSLVRRGSNYEQYF
13,.,TRBJ2-3,TRBV7-9,TRBD2,TGTGCCAGCAGCCCACATACTAGCGGGGGGCAGTATTTT,CASSPHTSGGQYF
13,few,TRBJ2-1,TRBV27,.,TGTGCCAGCAGTTTTGTACCTTACAATGAGCAGTTCTTC,CASSFVPYNEQFF
11,.,TRBJ2-7,TRBV2,.,TGTGCCAGCTCGATCTCCTACGAGCAGTACTTC,CASSISYEQYF
15,.,TRBJ1-4,TRBV13,.,TGTGCCAGCAGCTTAGGCCCAGGGGCGCAGGAAAAACTGTTTTTT,CASSLGPGAQEKLFF
12,.,TRBJ2-7,TRBV4-1,.,TGCGCCAGCAGCCGAGAAGGGCTAGAGCAGTACTTC,CASSREGLEQYF
11,.,TRBJ2-5,TRBV25-1,.,TGTGCCAGCGCCGTTCGGGGGACCCAGTACTTC,CASAVRGTQYF
12,.,TRBJ2-7,TRBV29-1,.,TGCAGCGTTGGGCAGGGCTCCTACGAGCAGTACTTC,CSVGQGSYEQYF